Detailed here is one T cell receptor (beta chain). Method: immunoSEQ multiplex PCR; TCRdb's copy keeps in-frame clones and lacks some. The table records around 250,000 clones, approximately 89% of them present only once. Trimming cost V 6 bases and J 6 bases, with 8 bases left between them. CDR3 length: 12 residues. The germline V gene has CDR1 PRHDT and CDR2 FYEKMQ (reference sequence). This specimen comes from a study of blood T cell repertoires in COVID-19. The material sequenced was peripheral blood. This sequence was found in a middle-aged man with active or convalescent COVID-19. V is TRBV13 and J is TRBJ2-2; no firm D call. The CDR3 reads CASSFSAGELFF. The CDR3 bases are TGTGCCAGCAGTTTTTCGGCCGGGGAGCTGTTTTTT.